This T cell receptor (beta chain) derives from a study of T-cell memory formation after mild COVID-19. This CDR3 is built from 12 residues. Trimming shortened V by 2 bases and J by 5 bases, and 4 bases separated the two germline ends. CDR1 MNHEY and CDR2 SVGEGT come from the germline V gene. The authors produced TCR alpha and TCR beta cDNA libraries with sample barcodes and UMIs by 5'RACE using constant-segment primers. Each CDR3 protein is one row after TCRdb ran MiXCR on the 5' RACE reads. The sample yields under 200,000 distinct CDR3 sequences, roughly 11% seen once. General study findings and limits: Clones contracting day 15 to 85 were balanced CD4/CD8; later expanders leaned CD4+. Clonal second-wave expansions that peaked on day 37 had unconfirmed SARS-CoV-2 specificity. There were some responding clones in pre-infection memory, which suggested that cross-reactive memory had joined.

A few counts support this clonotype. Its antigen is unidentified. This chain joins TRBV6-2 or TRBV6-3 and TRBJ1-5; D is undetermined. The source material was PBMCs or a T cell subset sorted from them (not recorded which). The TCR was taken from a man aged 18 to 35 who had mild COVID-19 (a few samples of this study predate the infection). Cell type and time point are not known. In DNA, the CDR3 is TGTGCCAGCAGTTACAACTATCAGCCCCAGCATTTT. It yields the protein CASSYNYQPQHF.